Each of the 23 T cell receptor beta chains below was sequenced from the same sample in a study of metastatic and nonmetastatic thyroid tumors (dated by TCRdb to between 2020 and 2021). No treatment had been received by any patient before thyroid surgery. The protocol used for the library was PCR. The instrument was an Illumina HiSeq 4000. Through fastp at Q25 and MiXCR, TCRdb rebuilt clones from the public reads, retaining in-frame beta chains. The sample records fewer than 35,000 clones, 11% of which are singletons. The ten largest clones add up to approximately 15% of the sample. The sample consisted of blood. All receptors derive from a female donor with papillary thyroid cancer or a benign thyroid nodule (not recorded which). Some clones in this sample may be carry-over from other donors' samples.

This clone has ten or more counts. The V gene is TRBV29-1, the J gene TRBJ2-3, with TRBD1 as a possible D gene (6 bases). The CDR3 has 12 residues. The ends were cut back, 4 bases at V and 8 bases at J, with 13 bases in the middle. Germline CDR1 reads SQVTM; CDR2 reads ANQGSEA. The CDR3, as DNA: TGCAGCGTTGGGACAACCAGGGGTACGCAGTATTTT. It translates to CSVGTTRGTQYF.

This clone has ten or more counts. The rearrangement links TRBV7-2 to TRBJ2-1; 8 bases line up with TRBD1. Trimming at V came to 0 bases and at J to 4 bases, leaving 2 bases not matched to a gene. The germline V gene has CDR1 SGHTA and CDR2 FQGNSA. CDR3 length equals 15 residues. The chain's CDR3 is CASSLAQGGYNEQFF. Here the CDR3 DNA reads TGTGCCAGCAGCTTAGCACAGGGGGGATACAATGAGCAGTTCTTC.

Comments on this clone: This may arise from a read error, as a much more abundant clone is one base away. CDR3 in DNA: TGTGCCAGCAGAGGAGGAAGCAAAAACATTCAGTACTTC. Its protein product is CASRGGSKNIQYF. The chain joins TRBV7-2 to TRBJ2-4; possibly TRBD2 for D (5 bases). V was trimmed by 6 bases and J by 3 bases, leaving 9 bases between them. CDR3 length: 13 amino acids. The germline V gene has CDR1 SGHTA and CDR2 FQGNSA.

This clone has at least ten counts. This chain connects TRBV15 to TRBJ2-2; D unclear. Germline values: CDR1 LNHNV, CDR2 YYDKDF (reference sequence). The CDR3 covers 13 residues. V lost 5 bases to trimming and J lost 6 bases, with 10 bases between them. The CDR3 DNA sequence: TGTGCCACCAGCGTAGAACACTCCGGGGAGCTGTTTTTT. This sequence encodes CATSVEHSGELFF.

This clone has only one observation. Since the CDR3 does not end with the conserved phenylalanine or tryptophan, this likely comes from a read error. The limits of the CDR3 on the DNA are not certain, so only TCRdb's listed CDR3 is given. CDR3 sequence: CASSYSDNQPQPY. The V and J genes are TRBV6-2 or TRBV6-3 and TRBJ1-5. The germline V gene has CDR1 MNHEY and CDR2 SVGEGT. Counting both end residues, the CDR3 totals 13 amino acids.

This clone has at least ten counts. The V and J genes are TRBV2 and TRBJ1-1; D is undetermined. This CDR3 has 14 residues. V gave up 4 bases and J gave up 0 bases, with 9 bases separating them. The V gene's germline CDR1 is SNHLY and CDR2 FYNNEI. This CDR3 reads CASSVIRLNTEAFF. CDR3 in DNA: TGTGCCAGCAGTGTGATACGCCTGAACACTGAAGCTTTCTTT.

This clone was seen ten or more times. The chain recombines TRBV19 with TRBJ1-2; 8 positions match TRBD1. From germline, CDR1 is LNHDA and CDR2 SQIVND (reference sequence). The V and J ends lost 6 bases and 6 bases, in that order; junction bases with no gene match: 6. The CDR3 consists of 13 residues. The CDR3: CASSLGQGDGYTF. CDR3 DNA: TGTGCCAGTAGCCTCGGACAGGGCGATGGCTACACCTTC.

The sample holds many counts of this clone. CDR3 nucleotide sequence: TGTGCCAGCAGTTTATTAGGGAGCTCCTATAATTCACCCCTCCACTTT. Its protein is CASSLLGSSYNSPLHF. The chain carries TRBV27 and TRBJ1-6; D unresolved. The CDR3 runs to 16 residues. Deletions cut 1 base from V and 0 bases from J, with 7 bases between. In germline, CDR1 is MNHEY, CDR2 SMNVEV (reference sequence).

In its sample, this clone was seen many times. The V call is TRBV24-1, the J call TRBJ2-3, with 8 bases that match TRBD1. CDR3 length equals 16 residues. Germline values: CDR1 KGHDR, CDR2 SFDVKD. The V segment lost 0 bases and the J segment 5 bases; nucleotides outside the gene matches: 6. CDR3 amino acids: CATSDLQDREGDTQYF. CDR3 bases: TGTGCCACCAGTGATTTGCAGGACAGGGAAGGAGATACGCAGTATTTT.

This clone was detected ten times or more. CDR3 DNA sequence: TGTGCCAGCAGTAAGGGACAGTACACCCCCGGCTACACCTTC. Translation gives CASSKGQYTPGYTF. J is TRBJ1-2 and V is TRBV6-1, with TRBD1 identical over 7 bases. V shed 5 bases and J 8 bases; nucleotides not matched to a gene: 11. Germline V lookup: CDR1 MNHNS, CDR2 SASEGT. This CDR3 spans 14 amino acids.

V usage is TRBV2 and J usage is TRBJ2-2; D is possibly TRBD1 (5 bases). There are 14 residues in the CDR3. Per germline, CDR1 SNHLY and CDR2 FYNNEI. V was shortened by 3 bases and J by 6 bases, with 11 bases between the two germline ends. CDR3 in amino acids: CASSDGGAPGELFF. As DNA, the CDR3 is TGTGCCAGCAGTGACGGTGGGGCCCCCGGGGAGCTGTTTTTT. Looking up the rest from reference TRBV2 and TRBJ2-2 gives the full variable domain: EPEVTQTPSHQVTQMGQEVILRCVPISNHLYFYWYRQILGQKVEFLVSFYNNEISEKSEIFDDQFSVERPDGSNFTLKIRSTKLEDSAMYFCASSDGGAPGELFFGEGSRLTVL.

This clone was counted ten times or more. This same CDR3 is encoded by further DNA sequences in the sample. The rearrangement links TRBV2 to TRBJ2-1; TRBD2 agrees at 11 bases. The V and J ends lost 6 bases and 5 bases, in that order; junction bases with no gene match: 12. Germline loops: CDR1 SNHLY, CDR2 FYNNEI. The CDR3 extends over 17 amino acids. For the CDR3, the DNA is TGTGCCAGCAGGGGCCCGAGCTTAGCGGGAGGGCACAATGAGCAGTTCTTC. It translates to CASRGPSLAGGHNEQFF.

This clone was observed a handful of times. The rearrangement links TRBV28 to TRBJ1-1; 11 nucleotides match TRBD1. This CDR3 is built from 14 residues. Trimming removed 10 bases from V and 3 bases from J; junction bases left unmatched: 7. Germline CDR1 is MDHEN and CDR2 is SYDVKM. The CDR3 coding sequence is TGTGCCATCGGACAGGGGGCTCGGTACACTGAAGCTTTCTTT. Protein sequence: CAIGQGARYTEAFF.

This clone was observed at least ten times. This chain uses TRBV29-1 with TRBJ2-1, with 13 bases lining up with TRBD2. V lost 4 bases to trimming and J lost 9 bases; unmatched junction nucleotides: 12. CDR1 and CDR2 (germline): SQVTM, ANQGSEA. This CDR3 has 16 residues. The CDR3 loop reads CSVVGSGLAGEVEQFF. The CDR3 region has the DNA TGCAGCGTTGTTGGCAGTGGACTAGCGGGAGAGGTTGAGCAGTTCTTC.

This clone was detected many times. The chain recombines TRBV28 with TRBJ2-5; D ambiguous. There are 18 residues in the CDR3. Germline V gives CDR1 MDHEN, CDR2 SYDVKM. V shed 8 bases and J shed 0 bases, with 25 bases lying between them. This CDR3 reads CASGSTRTAPGDQETQYF. CDR3 sequence (DNA): TGTGCCAGCGGTTCAACTCGAACGGCTCCCGGTGACCAAGAGACCCAGTACTTC.

This clone was detected a few times. The CDR3 DNA is TGTGCCAGCAGCCAAGAAGGTCGGGTAGCGGGGGGTCTTAATGAGCAGTTCTTC. Residues: CASSQEGRVAGGLNEQFF. The rearrangement uses TRBV3-1 and TRBJ2-1, with 10 bases that match TRBD2. Germline V lookup: CDR1 LGHDT, CDR2 YNNKEL (reference sequence). The CDR3 length is 18 residues. J lost 7 bases, V lost 0 bases, and 12 bases had no gene match.

This clone was seen repeatedly, ten times or more. This chain uses TRBV7-2 with TRBJ1-5, with D maybe TRBD1 (5 bases). The ends were cut back, 1 base at V and 7 bases at J, with 11 bases in the middle. The CDR3 extends over 14 amino acids. Germline CDR1 and CDR2: SGHTA and FQGNSA. DNA of the CDR3: TGTGCCAGCAGCTTAGACCCCGGGGACCAGCCCCAGCATTTT. As protein: CASSLDPGDQPQHF. The variable domain in full, with the rest retrieved from reference TRBV7-2 and TRBJ1-5, is GAGVSQSPSNKVTEKGKDVELRCDPISGHTALYWYRQSLGQGLEFLIYFQGNSAPDKSGLPSDRFSAERTGGSVSTLTIQRTQQEDSAVYLCASSLDPGDQPQHFGDGTRLSIL.

This clone was found many times. CDR3 loop: CASSSSYGTHEAFF. The CDR3 DNA sequence: TGCGCCAGCAGCTCGTCCTACGGGACACACGAAGCTTTCTTT. This sequence joins TRBV5-1 and TRBJ1-1, with D perhaps TRBD1 (6 bases). This CDR3 comprises 14 residues. The V end lost 3 bases, the J end lost 8 bases, and 17 bases lay between the germline ends. The germline V gene encodes CDR1 SGHRS and CDR2 YFSETQ. The full variable domain, rest sourced from reference TRBV5-1 and TRBJ1-1, is KAGVTQTPRYLIKTRGQQVTLSCSPISGHRSVSWYQQTPGQGLQFLFEYFSETQRNKGNFPGRFSGRQFSNSRSEMNVSTLELGDSALYLCASSSSYGTHEAFFGQGTRLTVV.

This clone was counted a few times. This may stem from a read error, because a much larger clone lies one nucleotide away. Other DNA variants within this sample encode the same CDR3. The rearrangement joins TRBV28 to TRBJ2-7; TRBD2 agrees at 11 bases. CDR1 is MDHEN and CDR2 is SYDVKM in the germline V gene. This CDR3 is 17 amino acids long. V lost 3 bases to trimming and J lost 1 base; unmatched junction nucleotides: 8. The CDR3 loop is CASSFPTLAGASYEQYF. CDR3 sequence (DNA): TGTGCCAGCAGTTTTCCGACACTAGCGGGGGCGTCCTACGAGCAGTACTTC.

This clone came up many times. This sequence joins TRBV6-5 and TRBJ1-5, with D possibly matching TRBD1 (5 bases). CDR3 size: 14 residues. V lost 0 bases and J lost 7, with 10 bases in between. Germline V gene lookup returns CDR1 MNHEY and CDR2 SVGAGI. CDR3 sequence reads: CASSYSGGEQPQHF. In DNA form, the CDR3 reads TGTGCCAGCAGTTACTCGGGGGGGGAACAGCCCCAGCATTTT.

This clone was detected many times. The J gene is TRBJ2-1, the V gene TRBV12-3 or TRBV12-4, with D possibly matching TRBD2 (6 bases). With 2 bases removed from V and 3 bases from J, the gap between germline ends came to 23 bases. CDR3 size: 19 residues. The DNA of the CDR3 is TGTGCCAGCAGTTTAACTTCTAGCGAGGGCAGGAAGTTCTACAATGAGCAGTTCTTC. Residues: CASSLTSSEGRKFYNEQFF.

This clone was counted ten times or more. The chain uses TRBV24-1 and TRBJ2-5; 9 bases fit TRBD1. J lost 5 bases, V lost 4 bases, and 4 bases had no gene match. In germline, CDR1 is KGHDR, CDR2 SFDVKD. This CDR3 contains 14 residues. For the CDR3, the DNA is TGTGCCACCAGTGACCTGGACAGGGGCGAGACCCAGTACTTC. Translating it yields CATSDLDRGETQYF.

This clone is medium-sized within its sample. This chain links TRBV30 with TRBJ1-2; no reliable D call. CDR1 is GTSNPN, CDR2 SVGIG, per germline (reference sequence). The CDR3 contains 13 residues. V gave up 4 bases and J gave up 3 bases, with 12 bases separating them. DNA of the CDR3: TGTGCCTGGACCCGGCGGAGGTACTATGGCTACACCTTC. Translating it yields CAWTRRRYYGYTF.